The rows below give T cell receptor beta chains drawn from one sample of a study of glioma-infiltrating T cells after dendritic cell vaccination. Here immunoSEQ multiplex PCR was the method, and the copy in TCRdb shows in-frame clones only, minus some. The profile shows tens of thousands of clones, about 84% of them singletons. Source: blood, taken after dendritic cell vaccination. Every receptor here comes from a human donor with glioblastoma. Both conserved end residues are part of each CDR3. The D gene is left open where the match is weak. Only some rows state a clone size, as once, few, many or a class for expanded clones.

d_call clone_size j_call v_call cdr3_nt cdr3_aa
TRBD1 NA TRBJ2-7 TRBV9 TGTGCCAGCAGCGAGTCCGGGACAGGGGGCTTTGAGCAGTACTTC CASSESGTGGFEQYF
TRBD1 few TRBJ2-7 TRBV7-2 TGTGCCAGCAGCTTTTCAGGGGGCCAGAGCGAGCAGTACTTC CASSFSGGQSEQYF
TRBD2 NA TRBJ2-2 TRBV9 TGTGCCAGCAGCCCACTAGCGGGGCACGGGGAGCTGTTTTTT CASSPLAGHGELFF
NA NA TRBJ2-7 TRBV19 TGTGCCAGTAGTATTACAGGGTCGTACGAGCAGTACTTC CASSITGSYEQYF
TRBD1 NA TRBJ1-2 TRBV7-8 TGTGCCAGCAGCTTAGGGGGATCGGGGCAGGGGGCTCTGGGCTACACCTTC CASSLGGSGQGALGYTF
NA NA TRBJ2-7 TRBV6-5 TGTGCCAGCAGTTACGCGGCCGACGAGCAGTACTTC CASSYAADEQYF
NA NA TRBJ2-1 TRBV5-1 TGCGCCAGCAGCTTGATGGGGGGCTCCTACAATGAGCAGTTCTTC CASSLMGGSYNEQFF
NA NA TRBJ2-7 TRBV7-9 TGTGCCAGCAGCTTAGGGTCGGGTGGCGAGCAGTACTTC CASSLGSGGEQYF
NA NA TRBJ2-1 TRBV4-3 TGCGCCAGCAGCCAAGACCGGGCCCCAGCGGATGAGCAGTTCTTC CASSQDRAPADEQFF
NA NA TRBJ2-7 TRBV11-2 TGTGCCAGCAGCTTAAGACAGACCTACGAGCAGTACTTC CASSLRQTYEQYF
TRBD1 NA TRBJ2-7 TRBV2 TGTGCCAGCTGTTATGGGGACAGGGATTATGACGAGCAGTACTTC CASCYGDRDYDEQYF
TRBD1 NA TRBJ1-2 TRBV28 TGTGCCAGCAGTTCTGGTGCCCCGGGACAGGAGAACTATGGCTACACCTTC CASSSGAPGQENYGYTF
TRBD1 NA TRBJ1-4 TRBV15 TGTGCCACCAGCAGAGGACAGGGTCCAGAAGAAAAACTGTTTTTT CATSRGQGPEEKLFF
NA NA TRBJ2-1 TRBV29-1 TGCAGCGTTGGCGGGGGCGCGATGGTCCCCTACAATGAGCAGTTCTTC CSVGGGAMVPYNEQFF